This T cell receptor beta chain was obtained from a study of blood T cell repertoires in COVID-19. About the study: The cDNA or gDNA used as material had been derived from T cells, B-cell-depleted T cells, or PBMCs.

Original methodology: Cell counts per sample came from amplifying reference gene primers. Data came from immunoSEQ multiplex PCR; TCRdb stores just in-frame clones and leaves some out. V, J and clone size are taken as reported in that table, and D and trimming were inferred from the DNA itself. The sample includes 110,000 or so clones, 81% of them seen just once. V lost 2 bases, J lost 5 bases, and 8 bases stayed unmatched. The germline V gene has CDR1 SGDLS and CDR2 YYNGEE. CDR3 length: 15 amino acids. The sequence derives from a woman aged 70-85 years with acute or convalescent COVID-19. The specimen sequenced was peripheral blood. The chain has TRBV9 and TRBJ2-5; 8 nucleotides line up with TRBD2. The CDR3 DNA reads as TGTGCCAGCAGCGTTAATAGCGGGGTTGGGGAGACCCAGTACTTC. Protein: CASSVNSGVGETQYF.